Below, 30 T cell receptor beta chains from the same sample are listed, as sequenced in a study of control samples from healthy donors and cancer patients (dated by TCRdb to about 2020). Libraries were built with the immunoSEQ multiplex PCR assay. TCRdb took over this immuneACCESS table, retaining in-frame rearrangements with V and J assigned. Such tables are incomplete; in checked studies, under half of the missing clones stem from an unresolved V gene, and the remainder is unexplained. The sample table lists roughly 120,000 clones, approximately 90% of them with a count of one. Almost 8% of the sample goes to the ten largest clones. The sequenced sample consisted of blood. The receptors were gathered from a woman younger than 35 in good health.

This sequence joins TRBV28 and TRBJ1-5; D possibly corresponds to TRBD1 (5 bases). V was shortened by 2 bases and J by 6 bases, with 8 bases between the two germline ends. CDR1 is MDHEN and CDR2 is SYDVKM in the germline V gene. The CDR3 is 13 residues long. The CDR3 DNA follows: TGTGCCAGCAGTTTAAACGGGGGTCAGCCCCAGCATTTT. Translated, it gives CASSLNGGQPQHF. Using reference TRBV28 and TRBJ1-5 for the parts outside the CDR3, the full variable domain is DVKVTQSSRYLVKRTGEKVFLECVQDMDHENMFWYRQDPGLGLRLIYFSYDVKMKEKGDIPEGYSVSREKKERFSLILESASTNQTSMYLCASSLNGGQPQHFGDGTRLSIL.

This chain joins TRBV2 and TRBJ2-6; unclear D gene. This CDR3 is built from 16 residues. Germline loops: CDR1 SNHLY, CDR2 FYNNEI. The ends were cut back, 4 bases at V and 0 bases at J, with 10 bases in the middle. The CDR3 region is CASSGPRRSGANVLTF. DNA of the CDR3: TGTGCCAGCAGTGGTCCGCGGCGCTCTGGGGCCAACGTCCTGACTTTC. The complete variable domain, with remaining parts taken from reference TRBV2 and TRBJ2-6, reads EPEVTQTPSHQVTQMGQEVILRCVPISNHLYFYWYRQILGQKVEFLVSFYNNEISEKSEIFDDQFSVERPDGSNFTLKIRSTKLEDSAMYFCASSGPRRSGANVLTFGAGSRLTVL.

The chain joins TRBV5-1 to TRBJ1-1; 7 bases align to TRBD1. Trimming at V came to 7 bases and at J to 6 bases, leaving 18 bases not matched to a gene. CDR3 length: 16 residues. Per germline, CDR1 SGHRS and CDR2 YFSETQ. DNA of the CDR3: TGCGCCAGCTCATACGGACAGGTACGGACAAACTCTGAAGCTTTCTTT. It codes for CASSYGQVRTNSEAFF.

The rearrangement joins TRBV7-2 to TRBJ2-7, with TRBD2 matching over 9 bases. The CDR3 has 17 residues. With V trimmed by 1 base and J by 2 bases, 9 bases remained unmatched. From germline, CDR1 is SGHTA and CDR2 FQGNSA. The CDR3: CASSLGAGGGAPYEQYF. The CDR3 bases are TGTGCCAGCAGCTTAGGCGCGGGGGGGGGAGCCCCCTACGAGCAGTACTTC.

The chain has TRBV4-3 and TRBJ2-7, with no clear D. The V gene lost 0 bases and the J gene lost 6 bases, with 9 bases spanning the gap. Germline loops: CDR1 LGHNA, CDR2 YSLEER. The CDR3 runs to 13 residues. CDR3 nucleotides: TGCGCCAGCAGCCAAGATGGTCCTGGCGAGCAGTACTTC. This translates into CASSQDGPGEQYF.

The CDR3 bases are TGTGCCAGCAGTTACAGTCCGAGCCGGGCGTCCGACGAGCAGTACTTC. This gives the protein CASSYSPSRASDEQYF. This chain connects TRBV6-2 or TRBV6-3 to TRBJ2-7; D not certain. The CDR3 contains 16 residues. V dropped 2 bases and J dropped 5 bases, with 19 bases sitting between them. Germline V gene data show CDR1 as MNHEY and CDR2 as SVGEGT.

This clone was seen once. J is TRBJ1-1 and V is TRBV27; D possibly corresponds to TRBD1 (6 bases). V lost 3 bases to trimming and J lost 5 bases, with 13 bases between them. The CDR3 totals 14 residues. The germline CDR1 and CDR2 sequences are MNHEY and SMNVEV (reference sequence). CDR3 bases: TGTGCCAGCAGTTTCCGGGGGCTAGGGACTGAAGCTTTCTTT. It yields the protein CASSFRGLGTEAFF.

The V gene is TRBV28, the J gene TRBJ1-2; D is perhaps TRBD1 (6 bases). V lost 5 bases to trimming and J lost 0 bases, with 13 bases between them. This CDR3 is built from 15 residues. Germline V gene data show CDR1 as MDHEN and CDR2 as SYDVKM. DNA of the CDR3: TGTGCCAGCAGTCTAGCGGGACATTCTAACTATGGCTACACCTTC. Its translation is CASSLAGHSNYGYTF.

The chain links TRBV7-2 to TRBJ1-1; the D is unclear. The CDR3 is 13 amino acids. V lost 2 bases to trimming and J lost 0 bases, with 4 bases between them. In germline, CDR1 is SGHTA, CDR2 FQGNSA. The CDR3 is CASSLWVNTEAFF. Written as DNA, the CDR3 is TGTGCCAGCAGCTTATGGGTGAACACTGAAGCTTTCTTT.

The genes are TRBV7-6 and TRBJ1-1, with 11 bases fitting TRBD1. In germline, CDR1 is SGHVS, CDR2 FNYEAQ. This CDR3 comprises 17 residues. V shed 0 bases and J 0 bases; nucleotides not matched to a gene: 3. The DNA of the CDR3 is TGTGCCAGCAGCTTAGCGGACAGGGGGCCCATGAACACTGAAGCTTTCTTT. This codes for CASSLADRGPMNTEAFF.

The CDR3, as DNA: TGTGCCAGCAGCTTATTGGGCTACGAGCAGTACTTC. Translation gives CASSLLGYEQYF. J is TRBJ2-7 and V is TRBV7-2; no clear D gene. This CDR3 has 12 amino acids. V was shortened by 2 bases and J by 3 bases, with 5 bases between the two germline ends. CDR1 and CDR2 from the germline V gene are SGHTA and FQGNSA.

There are many counts of this clone. V usage is TRBV2 and J usage is TRBJ1-3; D unclear. CDR1 and CDR2 from the germline V gene are SNHLY and FYNNEI. The germline V and J ends were trimmed by 4 bases and 4 bases, with 8 bases remaining between them. There are 13 residues in the CDR3. CDR3 in DNA: TGTGCCAGCAGTGTCAGCATGGGAAACACCATATATTTT. This encodes CASSVSMGNTIYF.

The rearrangement joins TRBV7-2 to TRBJ2-1; TRBD2 agrees at 10 bases. This CDR3 comprises 18 residues. After removal of 6 bases from V and 0 bases from J, the junction contained 11 bases not matched to a gene. The V gene's germline CDR1 is SGHTA and CDR2 FQGNSA. The CDR3 DNA reads as TGTGCCAGCAGTTACCCCCTAGCGGGGGATAGCTCCTACAATGAGCAGTTCTTC. Amino acids: CASSYPLAGDSSYNEQFF.

V and J are TRBV27 and TRBJ2-2, with TRBD2 matching 8 bases. Germline V CDR1 and CDR2: MNHEY, SMNVEV (reference sequence). This CDR3 is built from 16 residues. The V gene end was trimmed by 1 base and the J gene end by 3 bases; junction bases not matched to a gene: 4. The CDR3 DNA sequence: TGTGCCAGCAGTTTATACCCCGGGAGGGACACCGGGGAGCTGTTTTTT. Translating it yields CASSLYPGRDTGELFF.

This clone was seen a few times. The chain combines TRBV6-6 with TRBJ1-1; no clear D. V dropped 5 bases and J dropped 8 bases, with 9 bases sitting between them. The CDR3 sequence is 11 residues long. The germline CDR1 and CDR2 sequences are MNHNY and SVGAGI (reference sequence). Here the CDR3 reads CASSKWGEAFF. CDR3 DNA: TGTGCCAGCAGTAAATGGGGAGAAGCTTTCTTT.

This clone was seen just once. The chain recombines TRBV30 with TRBJ1-1; weak D call: TRBD1 (5 bases). Looked up from germline, CDR1 is GTSNPN and CDR2 is SVGIG (reference sequence). There are 13 residues in the CDR3. V lost 3 bases and J lost 4, with 12 bases in between. The CDR3, as DNA: TGTGCCTGGAGCGCCGACGGGGGCACTGAAGCTTTCTTT. It is translated as CAWSADGGTEAFF.

The chain has TRBV28 and TRBJ2-3; the match to TRBD1 covers 10 bases. The V gene end was trimmed by 8 bases and the J gene end by 4 bases; junction bases not matched to a gene: 9. In germline, CDR1 is MDHEN, CDR2 SYDVKM. This CDR3 spans 15 amino acids. CDR3 protein: CASSLGGTGADTQYF. CDR3 bases: TGTGCCAGCTCTTTGGGTGGGACAGGGGCAGATACGCAGTATTTT.

This chain connects TRBV10-1 to TRBJ2-5; D perhaps matches TRBD1 (6 bases). The germline V gene has CDR1 WNHNN and CDR2 SYGVQD (reference sequence). Trimming removed 4 bases at V and 1 base at J, with 19 bases between. CDR3 length: 17 residues. The CDR3 DNA is TGCGCCAGCAGTGGGGAAGTACCGGGACACTCCCAAGAGACCCAGTACTTC. Translated, it gives CASSGEVPGHSQETQYF.

This chain connects TRBV7-2 to TRBJ2-1; tentatively, D is TRBD2 (6 bases). Trimming stripped 6 bases from V and 9 bases from J, with 21 bases between. Germline V gene lookup returns CDR1 SGHTA and CDR2 FQGNSA. This CDR3 has 15 residues. The CDR3, as DNA: TGTGCCAGCAGTAGCGGAAGGGGTTATTCTGGTGAGCAGTTCTTC. Protein: CASSSGRGYSGEQFF.

This clone was found a few times. The chain employs TRBV24-1 and TRBJ2-7, with a possible D match to TRBD1 (5 bases). The CDR3 has 12 residues. The germline CDR1 and CDR2 sequences are KGHDR and SFDVKD. V shed 5 bases and J shed 4 bases, with 8 bases lying between them. The CDR3, as DNA: TGTGCCACCAGTGCAGGGTCTTACGAGCAGTACTTC. It encodes CATSAGSYEQYF.

The chain carries TRBV5-1 and TRBJ2-3, with TRBD2 matching 11 bases. Trimming at V came to 4 bases and at J to 3 bases, leaving 4 bases not matched to a gene. Germline values: CDR1 SGHRS, CDR2 YFSETQ. The CDR3 is 15 amino acids. CDR3 sequence: CASSPPSGGTDTQYF. The CDR3 nucleotides read TGCGCCAGCAGCCCGCCTAGCGGGGGGACAGATACGCAGTATTTT.

The rearrangement joins TRBV3-1 (or the pseudogene TRBV3-2) to TRBJ2-6, with D unresolved. CDR1 is LGHDT, CDR2 YNNKEL, per germline (reference sequence). The CDR3 is 16 residues long. Trimming took 1 base from V and 0 from J, leaving 7 bases between them. The CDR3: CASSQGRHSGANVLTF. The CDR3 DNA follows: TGTGCCAGCAGCCAAGGTCGACACTCTGGGGCCAACGTCCTGACTTTC.

This clone was seen a few times. J is TRBJ1-5 and V is TRBV7-6; 8 nucleotides agree with TRBD1. V lost 6 bases to trimming and J lost 7 bases; unmatched junction nucleotides: 5. The length of the CDR3 is 13 residues. Looked up from germline, CDR1 is SGHVS and CDR2 is FNYEAQ. The chain's CDR3 is CASSPGGRQPQHF. In DNA, the CDR3 is TGTGCCAGCAGTCCAGGGGGCAGGCAGCCCCAGCATTTT. The full variable domain, completed using reference TRBV7-6 and TRBJ1-5, is GAGVSQSPRYKVTKRGQDVALRCDPISGHVSLYWYRQALGQGPEFLTYFNYEAQQDKSGLPNDRFSAERPEGSISTLTIQRTEQRDSAMYRCASSPGGRQPQHFGDGTRLSIL.

This chain links TRBV5-6 with TRBJ1-5; D gene ambiguous. Germline CDR1 reads SGHDT; CDR2 reads YYEEEE. The CDR3 totals 13 residues. V shed 0 bases and J shed 4 bases, with 5 bases lying between them. The DNA of the CDR3 is TGTGCCAGCAGCTTGGGGGCAAATCAGCCCCAGCATTTT. It codes for CASSLGANQPQHF.

The V call is TRBV30, the J call TRBJ2-6; D gene unclear. V was trimmed by 0 bases and J by 0 bases, leaving 18 bases between them. Looked up from germline, CDR1 is GTSNPN and CDR2 is SVGIG (reference sequence). This CDR3 is built from 19 residues. Here the CDR3 reads CAWSVEMGSLASGANVLTF. The CDR3 DNA sequence: TGTGCCTGGAGTGTAGAAATGGGGTCCTTAGCCTCTGGGGCCAACGTCCTGACTTTC.

The rearrangement joins TRBV24-1 to TRBJ2-3, with 9 bases lining up with TRBD1. Germline lookup yields CDR1 KGHDR and CDR2 SFDVKD. The CDR3 covers 16 residues. V dropped 1 base and J dropped 3; count of bases not matched to a gene: 4. The chain's CDR3 is CATSDLAGTGTDTQYF. DNA for the CDR3: TGTGCCACCAGTGATTTAGCCGGGACAGGGACAGATACGCAGTATTTT.

The V and J genes are TRBV6-5 and TRBJ1-4, with a tentative D call TRBD1 (5 bases). This CDR3 is built from 14 residues. Germline CDR1 is MNHEY and CDR2 is SVGAGI. Trimming took 6 bases from V and 3 from J, leaving 11 bases between them. Written as DNA, the CDR3 is TGTGCCAGCAGGACCGGGGCTCCTAATGAAAAACTGTTTTTT. Its translation: CASRTGAPNEKLFF.

The chain is built from TRBV7-9 and TRBJ1-1; D not resolved. This CDR3 is 14 amino acids long. Germline values: CDR1 SEHNR, CDR2 FQNEAQ (reference sequence). Between the trimmed V and J ends, which lost 3 bases and 0 bases, there was a span of 8 bases. The CDR3 region is CASSLGQVNTEAFF. The CDR3 DNA reads TGTGCCAGCAGCTTGGGTCAAGTGAACACTGAAGCTTTCTTT.

The V gene is TRBV11-2, the J gene TRBJ2-7, with a possible D match to TRBD2 (7 bases). The CDR3 loop spans 15 amino acids. The V end lost 5 bases, the J end lost 4 bases, and 18 bases lay between the germline ends. Looked up from germline, CDR1 is SGHAT and CDR2 is FQNNGV. CDR3: CASSPGAGARYEQYF. The CDR3 DNA sequence: TGTGCCAGCAGCCCAGGGGCGGGAGCGAGGTACGAGCAGTACTTC.

CDR3 in DNA: TGCGCCAGCAGCCAAAGCACTAGCGGGAGGGGCAATGAGCAGTTCTTC. Residues: CASSQSTSGRGNEQFF. The chain uses TRBV4-3 and TRBJ2-1; TRBD2 matches at 13 bases. The CDR3 is 16 amino acids. After removal of 2 bases from V and 6 bases from J, the junction contained 4 bases not matched to a gene. Germline values: CDR1 LGHNA, CDR2 YSLEER.